These 14 T cell receptor beta chains were all obtained from the same sample, sequenced in a study of vaccination and CD4 T cells after COVID-19 (dated by TCRdb to between 2021 and 2024). Library preparation employed PCR. These reads were obtained on an Illumina iSeq 100. DNA from cultured CD4+ T cells was subjected to TCR sequencing with the Oncomine TCR Beta short-read assay at the Johns Hopkins FTIC core. TCRdb reprocessed the public reads (quality trimming at Q25 with fastp, clone calling with MiXCR) and kept in-frame beta chains. Entries are consolidated by CDR3 protein sequence, retaining the most common genes and DNA. The table for this sample lists some 16,000 distinct CDR3 sequences; 43% of them were counted only once. The ten largest clonotypes hold approximately 7% of the sample. Reading the label with the study, this specimen's treatment or condition is: approximately 11-day PBMC culture with coronavirus spike peptide pools or control peptides (ViraFEST assay).

Their specific antigens are unknown. Sequencing was performed on CD4+ T cells from blood, cultured in vitro, taken after SARS-CoV-2 vaccination. Receptors were obtained from a human donor who had recovered from COVID-19.

This clonotype was seen more than once but under ten times. The chain couples TRBV7-8 to TRBJ2-5, with 8 bases matching TRBD1. The CDR3 consists of 15 residues. CDR1 and CDR2 from the germline V gene are SGHVS and FQNEAQ. Trimming took 1 base from V and 4 from J; bases not matched to a gene: 5. The CDR3 protein is CASSLGGRGPETQYF. The CDR3 DNA is TGTGCCAGCAGCTTAGGAGGCAGGGGGCCAGAGACCCAGTACTTC.

The chain carries TRBV28 and TRBJ1-1, with D maybe TRBD1 (5 bases). Germline V gene data show CDR1 as MDHEN and CDR2 as SYDVKM. Trimming pared 10 bases from V and 0 bases from J, leaving 15 bases between. The CDR3 runs to 14 residues. CDR3 coding DNA: TGTGCCACGGCCCTGTTGACAGTGAACACTGAAGCTTTCTTT. Amino acids: CATALLTVNTEAFF.

This clonotype has just a few counts. The chain links TRBV19 to TRBJ2-2; perhaps TRBD1 as D (6 bases). Germline loops: CDR1 LNHDA, CDR2 SQIVND (reference sequence). Trimming left V 7 bases short and J 5 bases short, with 11 bases between. The CDR3 spans 13 residues. The CDR3 region is CASNGRGTGELFF. CDR3 DNA: TGTGCCAGTAATGGCAGGGGAACCGGGGAGCTGTTTTTT.

J is TRBJ1-4 and V is TRBV20-1; 7 bases are a match to TRBD1. The CDR3 runs 15 residues. V lost 1 base to trimming and J lost 4 bases; unmatched junction nucleotides: 6. CDR1 is DFQATT and CDR2 is SNEGSKA in the germline V gene (reference sequence). The CDR3 DNA is TGCAGTGCTAGAGCCCCGGGACAGCATAATGAAAAACTGTTTTTT. Translating it yields CSARAPGQHNEKLFF.

The chain is built from TRBV7-3 and TRBJ2-2; a possible D gene is TRBD2 (5 bases). The CDR3 has 15 amino acids. Per the germline V gene, CDR1 is SGHTA and CDR2 is FQGTGA. The ends were cut back, 0 bases at V and 4 bases at J, with 9 bases in the middle. The CDR3 loop reads CASSLTGVSTGELFF. For the CDR3, the DNA is TGTGCCAGCAGCTTAACGGGAGTGTCCACCGGGGAGCTGTTTTTT. Combining the CDR3 with reference TRBV7-3 and TRBJ2-2 gives the whole variable domain GAGVSQTPSNKVTEKGKYVELRCDPISGHTALYWYRQSLGQGPEFLIYFQGTGAADDSGLPNDRFFAVRPEGSVSTLKIQRTERGDSAVYLCASSLTGVSTGELFFGEGSRLTVL.

This clonotype was found a few times. The J gene is TRBJ1-2, the V gene TRBV27; D ambiguous. Trimming left V 5 bases short and J 7 bases short, with 23 bases between. This CDR3 is 16 amino acids long. Germline lookup yields CDR1 MNHEY and CDR2 SMNVEV (reference sequence). CDR3 amino acids: CASSPQWVGGLSGYTF. For the CDR3, the DNA is TGTGCCAGCAGTCCCCAATGGGTAGGAGGTTTAAGTGGCTACACCTTC.

The chain carries TRBV5-1 and TRBJ2-5, with TRBD1 as a possible D gene (5 bases). Per germline, CDR1 SGHRS and CDR2 YFSETQ. There are 14 residues in the CDR3. The germline V and J ends were trimmed by 4 bases and 5 bases, with 15 bases remaining between them. The CDR3 is CASSRARVGETQYF. The CDR3 region has the DNA TGCGCCAGCAGCCGTGCCAGGGTAGGGGAGACCCAGTACTTC.

In its sample, this clonotype is medium-sized (0.01 to 0.1%). V usage is TRBV12-3 or TRBV12-4 and J usage is TRBJ2-2; TRBD1 is a possible D gene (6 bases). The CDR3 sequence is 17 residues long. Trimming stripped 4 bases from V and 3 bases from J, with 18 bases between. The DNA of the CDR3 is TGTGCCAGCAGTTCACTCCAGGGGCGAGGCGACACCGGGGAGCTGTTTTTT. Translation gives CASSSLQGRGDTGELFF.

This clonotype was observed a handful of times. The rearrangement links TRBV7-2 to TRBJ2-3; TRBD1 might be the D (5 bases). Trimming pared 2 bases from V and 2 bases from J, leaving 14 bases between. This CDR3 comprises 16 residues. Per germline, CDR1 SGHTA and CDR2 FQGNSA. The DNA for the CDR3 is TGTGCCAGCAGCTTATCGCGACAGACCTTCACAGATACGCAGTATTTT. The encoded protein is CASSLSRQTFTDTQYF.

This clonotype was detected a few times. V and J are TRBV20-1 and TRBJ1-2; D gene ambiguous. Trimming took 5 bases from V and 2 from J, leaving 9 bases between them. CDR3 length equals 12 residues. Germline V gives CDR1 DFQATT, CDR2 SNEGSKA (reference sequence). The CDR3 sequence is CSAPTTNYGYTF. The CDR3 bases are TGCAGTGCTCCGACAACAAACTATGGCTACACCTTC.

The chain joins TRBV20-1 to TRBJ2-5, with 7 bases matching TRBD2. This CDR3 has 14 amino acids. J gave up 4 bases and V 5 bases, and 10 bases lay outside the gene matches. Germline CDR1 is DFQATT and CDR2 is SNEGSKA (reference sequence). CDR3 amino acids: CSAFTRGSLETQYF. CDR3 nucleotides: TGCAGTGCTTTCACACGCGGGAGCCTAGAGACCCAGTACTTC.

This rearrangement joins TRBV2 to TRBJ1-3; D uncertain. Trimming shortened V by 2 bases and J by 0 bases, and 5 bases separated the two germline ends. CDR3 length equals 14 residues. The germline V gene encodes CDR1 SNHLY and CDR2 FYNNEI. In DNA, the CDR3 is TGTGCCAGCAGTGAATCTCGCTCTGGAAACACCATATATTTT. It codes for CASSESRSGNTIYF.

The rearrangement links TRBV9 to TRBJ2-1, with a weak D call TRBD2 (6 bases). The CDR3 contains 15 residues. Trimming took off 0 bases at V and 8 bases at J, with 15 bases between the two ends. Germline CDR1 is SGDLS and CDR2 is YYNGEE. CDR3 in DNA: TGTGCCAGCAGCGTAGCTGCCGGGAGAGGTGATGAGCAGTTCTTC. It specifies CASSVAAGRGDEQFF.

The rearrangement links TRBV7-9 to TRBJ1-6; D not resolved. The CDR3 is made up of 12 amino acids. Between the trimmed V and J ends, which lost 4 bases and 7 bases, there was a span of 5 bases. Looked up from germline, CDR1 is SEHNR and CDR2 is FQNEAQ (reference sequence). The CDR3 loop is CASSSTNSPLHF. The CDR3 coding sequence is TGTGCCAGCAGCTCCACGAATTCACCCCTCCACTTT. The full variable domain, its missing parts supplied by reference TRBV7-9 and TRBJ1-6, is DTGVSQNPRHKITKRGQNVTFRCDPISEHNRLYWYRQTLGQGPEFLTYFQNEAQLEKSRLLSDRFSAERPKGSFSTLEIQRTEQGDSAMYLCASSSTNSPLHFGNGTRLTVT.